This TCR beta chain was identified during a study of blood T cell repertoires in COVID-19. The wider study: Acute-phase and convalescent COVID-19 samples originated in the United States, Italy and Spain. PBMCs, B-cell-depleted T cells, or T cells were the source of the cDNA or gDNA that made up the material.

This CDR3 region has 16 residues. The germline CDR1 and CDR2 sequences are LGHDT and YNNKEL (reference sequence). The germline V and J ends were trimmed by 0 bases and 6 bases, with 12 bases remaining between them. The protocol was immunoSEQ multiplex PCR, while the TCRdb copy is restricted to in-frame clones and leaves out a portion. This sample has about 220,000 clones, with approximately 85% found just once. The rearrangement uses TRBV3-1 (or the pseudogene TRBV3-2) and TRBJ1-6; D might be TRBD1 (6 bases). The TCR sequence derives from a man in his forties or fifties who had recovered from COVID-19. Sequencing was carried out using peripheral blood. Written as DNA, the CDR3 is TGTGCCAGCAGCCAAGAAAGACAGGCGCCTAATTCACCCCTCCACTTT. This encodes CASSQERQAPNSPLHF.